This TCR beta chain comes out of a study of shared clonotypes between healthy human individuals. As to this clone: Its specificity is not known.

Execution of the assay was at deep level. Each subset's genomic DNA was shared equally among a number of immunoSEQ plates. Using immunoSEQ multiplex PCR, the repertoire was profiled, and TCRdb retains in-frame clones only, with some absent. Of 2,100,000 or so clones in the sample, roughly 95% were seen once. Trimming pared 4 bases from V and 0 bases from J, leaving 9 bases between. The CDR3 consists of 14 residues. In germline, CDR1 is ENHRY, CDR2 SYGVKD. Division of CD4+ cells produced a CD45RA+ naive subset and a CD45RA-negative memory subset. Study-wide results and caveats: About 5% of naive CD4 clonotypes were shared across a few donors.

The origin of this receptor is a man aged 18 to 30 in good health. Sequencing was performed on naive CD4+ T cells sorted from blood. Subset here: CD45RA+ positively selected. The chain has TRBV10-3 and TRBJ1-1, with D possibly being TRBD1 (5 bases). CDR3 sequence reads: CAISGGTLNTEAFF. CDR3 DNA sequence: TGTGCCATCAGTGGTGGGACCCTGAACACTGAAGCTTTCTTT.